The 14 T cell receptor beta chains reported below all come from one sample, sequenced in a study of cytomegalovirus exposure and HLA in healthy donors. A multiplex PCR was run with 60 Vbeta primers and 13 Jbeta primers. TCRdb keeps only in-frame clones here, not all; method: immunoSEQ multiplex PCR. This table lists tens of thousands of clones. The sequencing sample was made of PBMCs. These TCRs come from a young woman in good health and CMV-seronegative.

The V gene is TRBV6-5, the J gene TRBJ1-1, with 7 bases aligning to TRBD1. Germline CDR1 and CDR2: MNHEY and SVGAGI. The CDR3 totals 13 residues. Trimming removed 9 bases from V and 0 bases from J; junction bases left unmatched: 4. For the CDR3, the DNA is TGTGCCAGTGGGGGACAGTTGAACACTGAAGCTTTCTTT. Translated: CASGGQLNTEAFF.

The chain carries TRBV4-2 and TRBJ1-4, with TRBD1 as a possible D gene (5 bases). CDR3 length equals 16 residues. Germline V gene data show CDR1 as LGHNA and CDR2 as YNFKEQ. Trimming took 0 bases from V and 8 from J, leaving 16 bases between them. CDR3 coding DNA: TGTGCCAGCAGCCAAGACCCGGGGGGTGCTGGGGAAAAACTGTTTTTT. Translated: CASSQDPGGAGEKLFF.

The rearrangement joins TRBV19 to TRBJ1-5, with D maybe TRBD1 (6 bases). V gave up 7 bases and J gave up 1 base, with 17 bases separating them. CDR3 size: 16 residues. Germline-derived CDR1 and CDR2 are LNHDA and SQIVND (reference sequence). The CDR3 DNA reads TGTGCCAGTATGCCGCAGGGGCGGTTGAGCAATCAGCCCCAGCATTTT. Residues: CASMPQGRLSNQPQHF.

CDR3 protein: CASSRLGAPQPQHF. DNA of the CDR3: TGTGCCAGCAGTCGATTAGGGGCTCCTCAGCCCCAGCATTTT. V is TRBV6-6 and J is TRBJ1-5; D is possibly TRBD1 (5 bases). The germline gives CDR1 MNHNY, CDR2 SVGAGI (reference sequence). This CDR3 has 14 amino acids. The V end lost 5 bases, the J end lost 6 bases, and 14 bases lay between the germline ends.

The J gene is TRBJ1-3, the V gene TRBV18; D is perhaps TRBD1 (5 bases). Deletions cut 3 bases from V and 2 bases from J, with 5 bases between. In germline, CDR1 is KGHSH, CDR2 LQKENI. This CDR3 comprises 13 residues. CDR3 sequence (DNA): TGTGCCAGCTCACCCAGGGCTGGAAACACCATATATTTT. Its protein product is CASSPRAGNTIYF.

The V call is TRBV18, the J call TRBJ2-2; 10 nucleotides line up with TRBD2. The length of the CDR3 is 17 residues. Trimming removed 6 bases from V and 2 bases from J; junction bases left unmatched: 9. From germline, CDR1 is KGHSH and CDR2 LQKENI. Here the CDR3 reads CASSLSGLAVNTGELFF. The CDR3 nucleotides read TGTGCCAGCTCCCTTTCTGGACTAGCGGTTAACACCGGGGAGCTGTTTTTT.

The chain uses TRBV4-1 and TRBJ1-1; D unresolved. Germline CDR1 and CDR2: MGHRA and YSYEKL. Trimming left V 4 bases short and J 4 bases short, with 7 bases between. This CDR3 has 12 residues. The CDR3 loop reads CASSRPGTEAFF. CDR3 DNA: TGCGCCAGCAGCCGCCCCGGCACTGAAGCTTTCTTT.

The chain has TRBV4-2 and TRBJ2-7; tentative D call: TRBD2 (5 bases). Trimming took off 1 base at V and 12 bases at J, with 13 bases between the two ends. Germline-derived CDR1 and CDR2 are LGHNA and YNFKEQ. The CDR3 covers 12 residues. This CDR3 is CASSQAGLATYF. The CDR3 nucleotides are TGTGCCAGCAGCCAAGCAGGCCTAGCTACGTACTTC.

The chain carries TRBV11-1 and TRBJ2-1; TRBD1 aligns across 11 bases. The CDR3 runs 15 residues. V lost 5 bases to trimming and J lost 3 bases; unmatched junction nucleotides: 3. Germline CDR1 SGHAT, CDR2 FQDESV (reference sequence). CDR3 protein: CASSQDRGLYNEQFF. In nucleotides, the CDR3 is TGTGCCAGCAGCCAGGACAGGGGGCTCTACAATGAGCAGTTCTTC.

A note on this clone: In the same sample, other DNA sequences code for this CDR3. V is TRBV6-5 and J is TRBJ2-7, with TRBD1 identical over 10 bases. V lost 6 bases to trimming and J lost 3 bases; unmatched junction nucleotides: 2. This CDR3 comprises 13 residues. CDR1 and CDR2 (germline): MNHEY, SVGAGI. CDR3: CASSRDRGYEQYF. For the CDR3, the DNA is TGTGCCAGCAGCAGGGACAGGGGCTACGAGCAGTACTTC.

This clone is identified as medium-sized from frequency. The chain uses TRBV29-1 and TRBJ1-1, with D possibly being TRBD1 (6 bases). This CDR3 contains 14 residues. Germline V CDR1 and CDR2: SQVTM, ANQGSEA. V lost 5 bases and J 4 bases, leaving 17 bases between the germline ends. For the CDR3, the DNA is TGCAGCGTTCGGGAGGGGGAAAGGGTCACTGAAGCTTTCTTT. It codes for CSVREGERVTEAFF.

The DNA for the CDR3 is TGTGCCTGGAGTCTGAGTCGTAATGAAAAACTGTTTTTT. This gives the protein CAWSLSRNEKLFF. This sequence joins TRBV30 and TRBJ1-4, with D hard to call. V lost 2 bases to trimming and J lost 4 bases, with 8 bases between them. Germline CDR1 and CDR2: GTSNPN and SVGIG (reference sequence). CDR3 length: 13 amino acids.

The chain employs TRBV7-3 and TRBJ2-3; TRBD2 matches 9 bases. The J segment lost 5 bases and the V segment lost 1 base, leaving 7 bases of the junction unmatched. Germline CDR1 and CDR2: SGHTA and FQGTGA. The CDR3 consists of 16 residues. The CDR3 bases are TGTGCCAGCAGCTTAAAGGCGGGAGGGCCGGTAGATACGCAGTATTTT. This gives the protein CASSLKAGGPVDTQYF.

The CDR3 spells CASSLDRFEQYF. CDR3 DNA: TGCGCCAGCAGCTTGGATAGATTCGAGCAGTACTTC. The chain joins TRBV5-1 to TRBJ2-7; the D is unclear. The V end lost 0 bases, the J end lost 6 bases, and 7 bases lay between the germline ends. This CDR3 is 12 amino acids long. The V gene's germline CDR1 is SGHRS and CDR2 YFSETQ.